A selection of T cell receptor beta chains follows, all from one sample in a study of blood T cell repertoires in COVID-19. Profiled with immunoSEQ multiplex PCR; TCRdb holds only in-frame clones, not every one. This sample has over 250,000 clones, with roughly 90% found just once. The sample was PBMCs or T cells enriched from blood (not recorded which). The receptors were sampled from a man aged 55 to 70 who had recovered from COVID-19. Each CDR3 is given with its conserved first and last residue. The D gene is left open where the match is weak. Clone size is given for some rows only: seen once, a few or many times, or a class if the clone is expanded.

J gene: TRBJ2-7; V gene: TRBV4-1; D gene: TRBD1; clone size: .; CDR3 protein: CASSQVRTGNLYEQYF; CDR3 DNA: TGCGCCAGCAGCCAAGTGAGGACAGGGAATCTCTACGAGCAGTACTTC
J gene: TRBJ2-1; V gene: TRBV10-1; D gene: TRBD1; clone size: .; CDR3 protein: CASSDRQGQFF; CDR3 DNA: TGCGCCAGCAGCGATAGACAGGGGCAGTTCTTC
J gene: TRBJ1-2; V gene: TRBV12-3/TRBV12-4; D gene: .; clone size: .; CDR3 protein: CASRSRNANGYTF; CDR3 DNA: TGTGCCAGCAGGTCGCGCAACGCCAATGGCTACACCTTC
J gene: TRBJ1-1; V gene: TRBV2; D gene: .; clone size: .; CDR3 protein: CASSEGRVSEAFF; CDR3 DNA: TGTGCCAGCAGTGAAGGCAGGGTCTCTGAAGCTTTCTTT
J gene: TRBJ1-5; V gene: TRBV2; D gene: TRBD1; clone size: few; CDR3 protein: CASSEQGNQPQHF; CDR3 DNA: TGTGCCAGCAGCGAACAGGGGAATCAGCCCCAGCATTTT
J gene: TRBJ2-1; V gene: TRBV5-4; D gene: .; clone size: .; CDR3 protein: CASSLGQSSGNEQFF; CDR3 DNA: TGTGCCAGCAGCTTGGGGCAATCCTCGGGCAATGAGCAGTTCTTC
J gene: TRBJ1-2; V gene: TRBV27; D gene: TRBD1; clone size: .; CDR3 protein: CASSSHIATGGFGYTF; CDR3 DNA: TGTGCCAGCAGTTCCCACATAGCGACAGGGGGCTTTGGCTACACCTTC
J gene: TRBJ2-7; V gene: TRBV4-1; D gene: .; clone size: .; CDR3 protein: CASSIPEQGYEQYF; CDR3 DNA: TGCGCCAGCAGCATACCCGAACAGGGCTACGAGCAGTACTTC
J gene: TRBJ1-1; V gene: TRBV5-1; D gene: .; clone size: .; CDR3 protein: CASSSTGTEAFF; CDR3 DNA: TGCGCCAGCAGCTCCACAGGGACTGAAGCTTTCTTT
J gene: TRBJ1-5; V gene: TRBV2; D gene: .; clone size: .; CDR3 protein: CASTGFGQPQHF; CDR3 DNA: TGTGCCAGCACAGGTTTTGGGCAGCCCCAGCATTTT
J gene: TRBJ2-1; V gene: TRBV7-2; D gene: TRBD2; clone size: .; CDR3 protein: CASSLVGAGAGYNEQFF; CDR3 DNA: TGTGCCAGCAGCTTAGTAGGAGCGGGGGCCGGCTACAATGAGCAGTTCTTC
J gene: TRBJ2-2; V gene: TRBV6-5; D gene: .; clone size: .; CDR3 protein: CASSYAGPRGTGELFF; CDR3 DNA: TGTGCCAGCAGTTACGCCGGACCCCGGGGGACCGGGGAGCTGTTTTTT
J gene: TRBJ1-2; V gene: TRBV25-1; D gene: .; clone size: .; CDR3 protein: CASSATPGSTGGYTF; CDR3 DNA: TGTGCCAGCAGTGCAACCCCCGGGTCAACCGGTGGCTACACCTTC
J gene: TRBJ2-2; V gene: TRBV7-7; D gene: .; clone size: .; CDR3 protein: CASSPLSAGNTGELFF; CDR3 DNA: TGTGCTAGCAGCCCGCTATCAGCGGGGAACACCGGGGAGCTGTTTTTT
J gene: TRBJ2-7; V gene: TRBV4-1; D gene: .; clone size: .; CDR3 protein: CASSQVPKSEQYF; CDR3 DNA: TGCGCCAGCAGCCAAGTTCCGAAGAGCGAGCAGTACTTC
J gene: TRBJ1-2; V gene: TRBV7-9; D gene: TRBD1; clone size: .; CDR3 protein: CASSADRVGYTF; CDR3 DNA: TGTGCCAGCAGCGCTGACAGGGTTGGCTACACCTTC
J gene: TRBJ2-7; V gene: TRBV19; D gene: TRBD2; clone size: .; CDR3 protein: CASSTGLAGSHEQYF; CDR3 DNA: TGTGCCAGTAGTACGGGACTAGCGGGAAGCCACGAGCAGTACTTC
J gene: TRBJ1-2; V gene: TRBV5-5; D gene: TRBD1; clone size: once; CDR3 protein: CASSQQTGDYYGYTF; CDR3 DNA: TGTGCCAGCAGCCAACAGACAGGGGATTACTATGGCTACACCTTC
J gene: TRBJ2-1; V gene: TRBV11-3; D gene: TRBD2; clone size: .; CDR3 protein: CASSLDRGGRYNEQFF; CDR3 DNA: TGTGCCAGCAGCTTAGATCGGGGGGGCCGATACAATGAGCAGTTCTTC
J gene: TRBJ1-2; V gene: TRBV15; D gene: .; clone size: .; CDR3 protein: CATSREGSGYGYTF; CDR3 DNA: TGTGCCACCAGCAGAGAGGGGAGCGGCTATGGCTACACCTTC
J gene: TRBJ2-5; V gene: TRBV19; D gene: TRBD2; clone size: .; CDR3 protein: CASSSPGLAGSKETQYF; CDR3 DNA: TGTGCCAGTAGTTCCCCGGGACTAGCGGGTTCGAAAGAGACCCAGTACTTC
J gene: TRBJ2-2; V gene: TRBV5-1; D gene: .; clone size: .; CDR3 protein: CASSSGGTSVVGELFF; CDR3 DNA: TGCGCCAGCAGTTCTGGCGGAACTAGTGTTGTCGGGGAGCTGTTTTTT
J gene: TRBJ2-3; V gene: TRBV7-2; D gene: .; clone size: .; CDR3 protein: CASSLVEKSTDTQYF; CDR3 DNA: TGTGCCAGCAGCTTAGTTGAGAAGAGCACAGATACGCAGTATTTT
J gene: TRBJ1-2; V gene: TRBV6-1; D gene: .; clone size: .; CDR3 protein: CASSESGAGANYGYTF; CDR3 DNA: TGTGCCAGCAGTGAATCAGGGGCAGGGGCTAACTATGGCTACACCTTC
J gene: TRBJ1-1; V gene: TRBV6-6; D gene: TRBD1; clone size: .; CDR3 protein: CASSYSSQTGNEAFF; CDR3 DNA: TGTGCCAGCAGTTACTCTTCTCAGACAGGGAACGAAGCTTTCTTT